These T cell receptor beta chains were read from a single sample in a study of blood T cell repertoires in COVID-19. Generated by immunoSEQ multiplex PCR, the TCRdb table keeps only in-frame clones and is missing some. The sample shows almost 250,000 clones, 86% of them seen only once. The sample taken for sequencing was peripheral blood. The source of these receptors is a woman aged 55-75 years who had recovered from COVID-19. CDR3s include the opening cysteine and the closing phenylalanine or tryptophan. The order of the fields is clone size, J gene, D gene, V gene, CDR3 DNA, CDR3 protein. The D gene is left open where the match is weak. Expanded clones get a size class; other rows say once, few or many, or leave the size out.

>NA|TRBJ2-5|NA|TRBV7-7
TGTGCTAGCAGCTTAGTCATGGGAGTGGAGACCCAGTACTTC
CASSLVMGVETQYF
>NA|TRBJ2-1|NA|TRBV10-3
TGTGCCGCACTCGGTACTAGGCAGTTCTTC
CAALGTRQFF
>few|TRBJ1-2|NA|TRBV4-2
TGTGCCAGCAGCCATCCTGCAGGACAGCGGTCTTATGGCTACACCTTC
CASSHPAGQRSYGYTF
>NA|TRBJ2-6|NA|TRBV4-1
TGCGCCAGCTCTCTGGCCTCTGGGGCCAACGTCCTGACTTTC
CASSLASGANVLTF
>NA|TRBJ2-2|TRBD1|TRBV9
TGTGCCAGCCGGACAGGGGGGACCGGGGAGCTGTTTTTT
CASRTGGTGELFF
>NA|TRBJ2-3|NA|TRBV5-1
TGCGCCAGCAGCTTGGAAGAGGATACGCAGTATTTT
CASSLEEDTQYF
>NA|TRBJ2-7|NA|TRBV6-1
TGTGCCAGCAGTGAAAGCTTCTACGAGCAGTACTTC
CASSESFYEQYF
>NA|TRBJ1-2|TRBD1|TRBV5-1
TGCGCCAGCAGCCCTGGGACAGGGGGTGGCTACACCTTC
CASSPGTGGGYTF
>NA|TRBJ2-3|NA|TRBV19
TGTGCCAGTAGTATATCGGGTCGGGTTCGCACAGATACGCAGTATTTT
CASSISGRVRTDTQYF
>NA|TRBJ2-3|NA|TRBV4-1
TGCGCCAGCAGCCTACTTTCCCGGGGGGATACGCAGTATTTT
CASSLLSRGDTQYF
>NA|TRBJ2-5|TRBD1|TRBV10-3
TGTGCCATCAGTGCGACAGGGAAGGAAGAGACCCAGTACTTC
CAISATGKEETQYF
>NA|TRBJ1-4|TRBD1|TRBV27
TGTGCCAGCAGTTTAACACAGGGGTCGATAAAACTGTTTTTT
CASSLTQGSIKLFF
>NA|TRBJ1-2|NA|TRBV11-2
TGTGCCAGCAGCTTGCGGGGTTTGGGCTACACCTTC
CASSLRGLGYTF
>NA|TRBJ2-5|NA|TRBV6-5
TGTGCCAGCGGGCTGGTGACCCAGTACTTC
CASGLVTQYF
>NA|TRBJ1-6|NA|TRBV7-9
TGTGCCAGCAGCTGGGCCATACAGGGAGATGGGCCCTATAATTCACCCCTCCACTTT
CASSWAIQGDGPYNSPLHF
>NA|TRBJ1-2|TRBD1|TRBV6-2/TRBV6-3
TGTGCCAGCAGTTACTCGTACGTCCCGGGACAGGTCGCAAGCTACACCTTC
CASSYSYVPGQVASYTF
>once|TRBJ2-3|NA|TRBV7-2
TGTGCCAGCAGCCTGGACTGGGGCACAGATACGCAGTATTTT
CASSLDWGTDTQYF
>NA|TRBJ1-2|TRBD1|TRBV5-6
TGTGCCAGCAGCTTCTTTCAGGGGGCTAACTATGGCTACACCTTC
CASSFFQGANYGYTF
>NA|TRBJ1-3|NA|TRBV9
TGTGCCAGCAGCGCACAGATCTCTGGAAACACCATATATTTT
CASSAQISGNTIYF
>NA|TRBJ2-1|NA|TRBV19
TGTGCCAGTAGTAGCCAGACAGGTGGGTCTTTTAATGAGCAGTTCTTC
CASSSQTGGSFNEQFF
>NA|TRBJ2-1|NA|TRBV28
TGTGCCAGCAGTTTTCGAAACTACTACAATGAGCAGTTCTTC
CASSFRNYYNEQFF
>NA|TRBJ1-2|NA|TRBV10-3
TGTGCCATCAGCTATCTCGGTGAAACTAACTATGGCTACACCTTC
CAISYLGETNYGYTF
>NA|TRBJ2-1|TRBD2|TRBV24-1
TGTGCCACCAGTGTTACTCGGACTAGCGGGGGGACCAATGAGCAGTTCTTC
CATSVTRTSGGTNEQFF
>NA|TRBJ2-3|NA|TRBV6-2/TRBV6-3
TGTGCCAGCAGTTACTTGGGGCCTCGAGGCCCAGATACGCAGTATTTT
CASSYLGPRGPDTQYF
>NA|TRBJ1-1|NA|TRBV4-1
TGCGCCAGCAGCCGCTCTTGGGGACTCAGGAACACTGAAGCTTTCTTT
CASSRSWGLRNTEAFF
>NA|TRBJ2-1|TRBD2|TRBV13
TGTGCCAGCAGCCCGAGACTAGCGGGGGGATCCTACAATGAGCAGTTCTTC
CASSPRLAGGSYNEQFF
>NA|TRBJ1-1|NA|TRBV7-9
TGTGCCAGCAGCTTTCAGGGGAGGAACACTGAAGCTTTCTTT
CASSFQGRNTEAFF
>few|TRBJ2-7|NA|TRBV18
TGTGCCAGCTCACCACCGGGGCAGAGATCCTACGAGCAGTACTTC
CASSPPGQRSYEQYF
>NA|TRBJ1-1|TRBD1|TRBV6-6
TGTGCCAGCAGTAGGACAGGGGTTGACACTGAAGCTTTCTTT
CASSRTGVDTEAFF
>NA|TRBJ2-3|TRBD2|TRBV28
TGTGCCAGCAGTTACCTCGGGACTAGCGGGGTCCATGGCACAGATACGCAGTATTTT
CASSYLGTSGVHGTDTQYF
>many|TRBJ2-7|TRBD1|TRBV18
TGTGCCAGCTCGCGAGGGACAGGGGAACTGGGGGAGCAGTACTTC
CASSRGTGELGEQYF
>NA|TRBJ1-5|TRBD1|TRBV5-3
TGTGCCAGAACCGGGCGGTGGACAGGGGATAGCAATCAGCCCCAGCATTTT
CARTGRWTGDSNQPQHF
>NA|TRBJ1-1|NA|TRBV4-1
TGCGCCAGCAGCCACACGCCAGGGGACACTGAAGCTTTCTTT
CASSHTPGDTEAFF
>NA|TRBJ2-7|TRBD1|TRBV9
TGTGCCAGCAGCGCCTACAGGGGGATGGGGGAGCAGTACTTC
CASSAYRGMGEQYF
>NA|TRBJ2-1|TRBD2|TRBV7-3
TGTGCCAGCAGCTTGGTACGCGGGGGGATCAATGAGCAGTTCTTC
CASSLVRGGINEQFF
>NA|TRBJ2-1|NA|TRBV28
TGTGCCAGCAGTTTTAGTGGGCCCAACAATGAGCAGTTCTTC
CASSFSGPNNEQFF
>many|TRBJ1-1|NA|TRBV6-5
TGTTCCAACGTTCTCAGGGCCCCGACTGAAGCTTTCTTT
CSNVLRAPTEAFF
>NA|TRBJ2-5|NA|TRBV29-1
TGCAGCGTTGGCGGGAAAGAGACCCAGTACTTC
CSVGGKETQYF
>NA|TRBJ2-3|TRBD2|TRBV9
TGTGCCAGCAGTATTAGCGGGGGGGGCGCAGATACGCAGTATTTT
CASSISGGGADTQYF
>NA|TRBJ2-5|TRBD2|TRBV18
TGTGCCAGCTCGCGGGGACTAGCGGCGGAGACCCAGTACTTC
CASSRGLAAETQYF
>NA|TRBJ2-3|NA|TRBV21-1
TGTGCCAGCAGCCATCACCGGGGGGGAACCACAGATACGCAGTATTTT
CASSHHRGGTTDTQYF
>NA|TRBJ1-4|NA|TRBV11-2
TGTGCCAGCAGCCTTACCGGTGGAGGTAGGCTGTTTTTT
CASSLTGGGRLFF
>NA|TRBJ1-2|TRBD1|TRBV7-2
TGTGCCAGCAGCCCACGGACAGGGGAGGTAGGCTACACCTTC
CASSPRTGEVGYTF
>few|TRBJ1-1|NA|TRBV6-5
TGTGCCAGCAACGGGTATGAAGGCACTGAAGCTTTCTTT
CASNGYEGTEAFF
>few|TRBJ1-2|NA|TRBV5-4
TGTGCCAGCAGCTTGGGCAGGATTAACTATGGCTACACCTTC
CASSLGRINYGYTF
>NA|TRBJ1-2|TRBD1|TRBV5-4
TGTGCCACCGGACAGGGCGAGCTAAGGGCATCCGCCTTC
CATGQGELRASAF
>NA|TRBJ2-5|NA|TRBV28
TGTGCCAGCCACGGAGGCGGTAGTAGCGAGACCCAGTACTTC
CASHGGGSSETQYF
>NA|TRBJ1-5|TRBD1|TRBV28
TGTGCCAGCGGGACAGGGCTTGTTCAGCCCCAGCATTTT
CASGTGLVQPQHF
>NA|TRBJ2-1|NA|TRBV7-9
TGTGCCAGCAGCTTAGAATGGTTAGGGGTTGAGCAGTTCTTC
CASSLEWLGVEQFF
>NA|TRBJ2-2|NA|TRBV7-2
TGTGCCAGCAGCTCCCACTTCCAGCGGGCGATTACCGGGGAGCTGTTTTTT
CASSSHFQRAITGELFF